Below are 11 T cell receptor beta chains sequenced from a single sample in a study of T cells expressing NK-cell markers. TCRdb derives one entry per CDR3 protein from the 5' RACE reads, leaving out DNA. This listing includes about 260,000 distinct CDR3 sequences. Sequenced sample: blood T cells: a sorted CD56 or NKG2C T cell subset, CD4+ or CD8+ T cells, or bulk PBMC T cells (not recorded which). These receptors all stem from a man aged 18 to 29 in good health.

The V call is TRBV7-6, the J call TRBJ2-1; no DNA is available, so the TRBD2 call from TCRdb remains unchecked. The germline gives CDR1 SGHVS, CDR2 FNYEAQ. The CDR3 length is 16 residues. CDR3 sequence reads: CASSSSGRPTYNEQFF.

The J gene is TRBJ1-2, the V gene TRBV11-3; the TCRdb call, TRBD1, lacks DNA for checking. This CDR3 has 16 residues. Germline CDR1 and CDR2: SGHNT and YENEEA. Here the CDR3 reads CASSLAGKGALPGYTF.

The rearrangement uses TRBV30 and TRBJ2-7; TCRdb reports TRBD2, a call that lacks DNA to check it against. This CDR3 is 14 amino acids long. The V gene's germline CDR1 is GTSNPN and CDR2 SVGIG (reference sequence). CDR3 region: CAWSRMAGAYEQYF. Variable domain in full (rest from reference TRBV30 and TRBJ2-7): SQTIHQWPATLVQPVGSPLSLECTVEGTSNPNLYWYRQAAGRGLQLLFYSVGIGQISSEVPQNLSASRPQDRQFILSSKKLLLSDSGFYLCAWSRMAGAYEQYFGPGTRLTVT.

The CDR3 here is CASSSMDSPNYGYTF. The rearrangement uses TRBV13 and TRBJ1-2; checking the TCRdb D call of TRBD1 is not possible without DNA. Germline V gene data show CDR1 as PRHDT and CDR2 as FYEKMQ (reference sequence). The length of the CDR3 is 15 residues.

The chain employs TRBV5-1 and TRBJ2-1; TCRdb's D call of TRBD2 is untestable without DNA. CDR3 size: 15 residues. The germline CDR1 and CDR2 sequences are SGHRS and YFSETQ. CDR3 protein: CASRKTSGVGDEQFF.

The CDR3 is CASAWTSGKNEQFF. The chain carries TRBV5-4 and TRBJ2-1. The CDR3 extends over 14 amino acids. CDR1 and CDR2 (germline): SGHNT, YYREEE (reference sequence).

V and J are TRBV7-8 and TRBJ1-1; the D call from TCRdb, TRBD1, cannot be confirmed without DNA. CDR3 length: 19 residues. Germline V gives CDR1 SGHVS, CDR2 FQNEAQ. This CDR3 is CASSLVGLTGGFRNTEAFF.

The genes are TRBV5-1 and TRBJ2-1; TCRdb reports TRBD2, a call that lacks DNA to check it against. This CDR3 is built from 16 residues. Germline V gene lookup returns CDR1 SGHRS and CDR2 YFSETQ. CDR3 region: CASSLHAGAPGNEQFF.

The CDR3 protein is CSARLGTGTATEAFF. V gene TRBV20-1 combines with J gene TRBJ1-1; TCRdb names TRBD1, which stays unverified in the absence of DNA. This CDR3 has 15 amino acids. Germline lookup yields CDR1 DFQATT and CDR2 SNEGSKA (reference sequence).

CDR3 region: CASGLVWREQFF. The chain employs TRBV12-5 and TRBJ2-1. The CDR3 has 12 residues. Germline CDR1 is LGHNT and CDR2 is FRNRAP.

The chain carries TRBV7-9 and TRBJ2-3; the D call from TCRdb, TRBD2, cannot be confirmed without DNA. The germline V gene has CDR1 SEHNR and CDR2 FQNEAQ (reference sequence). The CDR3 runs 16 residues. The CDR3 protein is CASSRRGRPITDTQYF.